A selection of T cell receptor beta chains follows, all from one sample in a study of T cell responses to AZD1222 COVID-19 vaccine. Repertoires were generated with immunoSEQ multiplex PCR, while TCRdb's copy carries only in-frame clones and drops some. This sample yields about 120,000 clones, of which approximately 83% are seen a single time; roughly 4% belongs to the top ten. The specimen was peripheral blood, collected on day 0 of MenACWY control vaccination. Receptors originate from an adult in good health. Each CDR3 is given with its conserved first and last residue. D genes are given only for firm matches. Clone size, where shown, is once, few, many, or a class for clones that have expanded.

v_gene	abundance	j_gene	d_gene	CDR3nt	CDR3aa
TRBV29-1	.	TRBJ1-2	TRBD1	TGCAGCGTTGGCGGGACAGGGATGTCTAACTATGGCTACACCTTC	CSVGGTGMSNYGYTF
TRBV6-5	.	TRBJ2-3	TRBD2	TGTGCCAGCAGTTACTCCGGCGGGGGTTTCACAGATACGCAGTATTTT	CASSYSGGGFTDTQYF
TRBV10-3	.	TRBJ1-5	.	TGTGCCATCAGTGGAGGCCACCGGGGGCAGCCCCAGCATTTT	CAISGGHRGQPQHF
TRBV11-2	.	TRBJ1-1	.	TGTGCCAGCAGCTTAGATATTGGGGGGCGCTGGAACACTGAAGCTTTCTTT	CASSLDIGGRWNTEAFF
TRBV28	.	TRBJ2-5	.	TGTGCCAGCAGTCCAATAAGTAATACTCAAGAGACCCAGTACTTC	CASSPISNTQETQYF
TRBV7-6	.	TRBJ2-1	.	TGTGCCAGCAGCTTAGGGGGGCGGGAACCCTACAATGAGCAGTTCTTC	CASSLGGREPYNEQFF
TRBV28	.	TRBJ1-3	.	TGTGCCAGCCTCTCAGGGATCGGGTCTGGAAACACCATATATTTT	CASLSGIGSGNTIYF
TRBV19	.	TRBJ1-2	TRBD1	TGTGCCAGTAGTATTGACGGACAGGCCGGCTATGGCTACACCTTC	CASSIDGQAGYGYTF
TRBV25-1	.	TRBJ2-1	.	TGTGCCAGCAGGGGCAGGTACAATGAGCAGTTCTTC	CASRGRYNEQFF
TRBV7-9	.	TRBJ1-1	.	TGTGCCAGCAGCTTAGGCCCCGGCAGGACTGAAGCTTTCTTT	CASSLGPGRTEAFF
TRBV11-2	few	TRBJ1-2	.	TGTGCCAGCAGCTTAACCGTTACGGGTGGCTACACCTTC	CASSLTVTGGYTF
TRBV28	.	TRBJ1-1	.	TGTGCCAGCAAAAGGTTGCGAGACACTGAAGCTTTCTTT	CASKRLRDTEAFF
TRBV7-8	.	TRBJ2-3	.	TGTGCCAGCAGCCCCATCGGACAGAACACAGATACGCAGTATTTT	CASSPIGQNTDTQYF
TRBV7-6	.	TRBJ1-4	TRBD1	TGTGCCAGCAGCCCCGGGGGACAGGTTTATGAAAAACTGTTTTTT	CASSPGGQVYEKLFF
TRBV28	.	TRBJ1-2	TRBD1	TGTGCCAGCAGTACCCCGGACAGGAACGGCTACACCTTC	CASSTPDRNGYTF
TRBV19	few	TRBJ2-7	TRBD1	TGTGCCAGTAAAAGTGGCCTCGAGCACGACAGGGGCCCATCCTACGAGCAGTACTTC	CASKSGLEHDRGPSYEQYF
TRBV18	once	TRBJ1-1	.	TGTGCCAGCTCACCACCGGCCAGGGACAACGCCGGCGGGACTGAAGCTTTCTTT	CASSPPARDNAGGTEAFF
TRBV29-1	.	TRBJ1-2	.	TGCAGCGTTGAAGTGGACAGATTCTATGGCTACACCTTC	CSVEVDRFYGYTF
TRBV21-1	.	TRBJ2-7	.	TGTGCCAGCAGCTGCCGAGAAGGCCGGCACGTGAGCTACGAGCAGTACTTC	CASSCREGRHVSYEQYF
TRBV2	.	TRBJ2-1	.	TGTGCCAGCAGTGCTGATCTGGGAGCACCCAACAGATACAATGAGCAGTTCTTC	CASSADLGAPNRYNEQFF
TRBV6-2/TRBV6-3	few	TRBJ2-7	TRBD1	TGTGCCAGCAGTACCAGGACAGGGGGCTCCTACGAGCAGTACTTC	CASSTRTGGSYEQYF
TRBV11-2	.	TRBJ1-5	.	TGTGCCAGCAGCCGAGGACACCTAAGCAATCAGCCCCAGCATTTT	CASSRGHLSNQPQHF
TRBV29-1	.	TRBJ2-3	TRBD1	TGCAGCGTTGGCAGGGGGCACCCAGATACGCAGTATTTT	CSVGRGHPDTQYF
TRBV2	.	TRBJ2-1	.	TGTGCCACTCATAGAAGAGGGGTAGGGGCGGGTGAGCAGTTCTTC	CATHRRGVGAGEQFF
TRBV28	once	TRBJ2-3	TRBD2	TGTGCCAGCAGAGGGGACGGACTAGACACAGATACGCAGTATTTT	CASRGDGLDTDTQYF
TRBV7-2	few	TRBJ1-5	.	TGTGCCAGCAGCTTACGGGGGTCCGATCAGCCCCAGCATTTT	CASSLRGSDQPQHF
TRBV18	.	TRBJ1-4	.	TGTGCCAGCTCACCAGACGTGGGGTTACTGTTTTTT	CASSPDVGLLFF
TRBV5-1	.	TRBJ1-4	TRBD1	TGCGCCAGCAGCCTGGGACAGGGCGCGCGGAAACTGTTTTTT	CASSLGQGARKLFF
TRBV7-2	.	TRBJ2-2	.	TGTGCCAGCAGGGGGATACGTCAGGGTTCGGGCACCGGGGAGCTGTTTTTT	CASRGIRQGSGTGELFF
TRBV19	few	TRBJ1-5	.	TGTGCCAGTAGTATATTAGGTTCTAGCAATCAGCCCCAGCATTTT	CASSILGSSNQPQHF
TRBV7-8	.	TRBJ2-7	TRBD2	TGTGCCAGCAGCCTGTTTGGGACTAGCGGGGGGGTAGGTGAGCAGTACTTC	CASSLFGTSGGVGEQYF
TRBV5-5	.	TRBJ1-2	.	TGTGCCAGCAGCTTTGGACCCTATGGCTACACCTTC	CASSFGPYGYTF
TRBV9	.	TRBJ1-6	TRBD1	TGTGCCAGCAGCGTTGGCCAGGGGGATTCACCCCTCCACTTT	CASSVGQGDSPLHF
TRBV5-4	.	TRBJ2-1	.	TGTGCCAGCAGCAGCCGGGAACCCGAGCAGTTCTTC	CASSSREPEQFF
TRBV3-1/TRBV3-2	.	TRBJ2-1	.	TGTGCCAGCAGCCTAGGGGGCCACTGGCGGGGGGCCTCCTACAATGAGCAGTTCTTC	CASSLGGHWRGASYNEQFF
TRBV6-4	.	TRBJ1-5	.	TGTGCCAGCAGTGCGGGACCAGACGAGCCCCAGCATTTT	CASSAGPDEPQHF
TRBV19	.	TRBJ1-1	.	TGTGCCAGTAGTATAGGAACTGGAGCTGAAGCTTTCTTT	CASSIGTGAEAFF
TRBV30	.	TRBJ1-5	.	TGTGCCTGGAGTGTTTCAGGGAGCAATCAGCCCCAGCATTTT	CAWSVSGSNQPQHF
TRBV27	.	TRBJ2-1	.	TGTGCCAGCAGTAGACTCTCCAATTACAATGAGCAGTTCTTC	CASSRLSNYNEQFF
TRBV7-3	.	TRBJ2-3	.	TGTGCCAGCAAACCCTCCAGGAGCACAGATACGCAGTATTTT	CASKPSRSTDTQYF
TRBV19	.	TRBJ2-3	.	TGTGCCAGTAGTATAGCCCCCTTGGCAGGGGTGATGGATACGCAGTATTTT	CASSIAPLAGVMDTQYF
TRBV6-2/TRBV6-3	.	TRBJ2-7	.	TGTGCCAGCAGTCCCACCGGGATTTACTACGAGCAGTACTTC	CASSPTGIYYEQYF
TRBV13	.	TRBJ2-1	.	TGTGCCAGCAGTCCCCTACTAGGGAGCTCCTACAATGAGCAGTTCTTC	CASSPLLGSSYNEQFF
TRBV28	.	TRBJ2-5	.	TGTGCCAGCAGTCCGTACACATCAGGGGAAGAGACCCAGTACTTC	CASSPYTSGEETQYF
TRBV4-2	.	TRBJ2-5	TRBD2	TGTGCCAGCAGCCAAACAAGCGGGGCCGACCAAGAGACCCAGTACTTC	CASSQTSGADQETQYF
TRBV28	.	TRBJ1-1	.	TGTGCCAGCAGTTTAGGTTGGAAGTCAGAGGGAGCTTTCTTT	CASSLGWKSEGAFF
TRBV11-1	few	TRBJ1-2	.	TGTGCCAGCAGCCCCCGGGGGGATAATGGCTACACCTTC	CASSPRGDNGYTF
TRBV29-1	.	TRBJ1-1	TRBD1	TGCAGCGTTGGGGCGACGCAGGGGGCCCCGAACACTGAAGCTTTCTTT	CSVGATQGAPNTEAFF
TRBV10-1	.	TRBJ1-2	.	TGCGCCAGCAGTGAGGGGCAAGACTATGGCTACACCTTC	CASSEGQDYGYTF
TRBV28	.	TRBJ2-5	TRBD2	TGTGCCAGCAGTATGACTAGCGCCGAGACCCAGTACTTC	CASSMTSAETQYF
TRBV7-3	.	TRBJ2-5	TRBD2	TGTGCCAGCAGCTTAAGCGGGGGGGCCCGAGAGACCCAGTACTTC	CASSLSGGARETQYF